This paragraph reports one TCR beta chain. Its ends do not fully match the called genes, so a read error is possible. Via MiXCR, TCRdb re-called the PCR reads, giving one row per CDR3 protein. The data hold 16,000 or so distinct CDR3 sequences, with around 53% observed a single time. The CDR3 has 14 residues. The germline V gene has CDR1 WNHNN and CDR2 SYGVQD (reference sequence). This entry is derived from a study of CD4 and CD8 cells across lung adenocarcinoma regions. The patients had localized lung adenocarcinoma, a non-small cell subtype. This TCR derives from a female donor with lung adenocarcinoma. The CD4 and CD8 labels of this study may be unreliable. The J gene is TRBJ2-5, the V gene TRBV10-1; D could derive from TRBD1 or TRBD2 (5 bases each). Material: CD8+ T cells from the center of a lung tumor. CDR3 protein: CAGSEGRVGETQYF. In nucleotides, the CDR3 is TGCGCGGGGAGTGAGGGGCGTGTCGGGGAGACCCAGTATTTC.